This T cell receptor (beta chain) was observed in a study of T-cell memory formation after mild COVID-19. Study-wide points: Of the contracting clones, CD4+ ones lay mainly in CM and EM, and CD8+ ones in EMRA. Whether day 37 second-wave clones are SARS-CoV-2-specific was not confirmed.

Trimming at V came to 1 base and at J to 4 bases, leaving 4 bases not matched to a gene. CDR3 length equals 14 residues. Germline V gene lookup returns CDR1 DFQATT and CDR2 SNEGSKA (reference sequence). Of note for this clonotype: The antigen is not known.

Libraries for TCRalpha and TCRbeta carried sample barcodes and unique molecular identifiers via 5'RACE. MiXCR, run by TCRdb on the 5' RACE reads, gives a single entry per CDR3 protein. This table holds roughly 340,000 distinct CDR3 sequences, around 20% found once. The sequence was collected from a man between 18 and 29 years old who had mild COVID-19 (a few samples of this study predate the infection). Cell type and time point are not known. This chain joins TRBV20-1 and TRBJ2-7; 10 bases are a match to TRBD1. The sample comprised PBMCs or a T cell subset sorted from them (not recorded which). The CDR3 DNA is TGCAGTGCTAGAGCCGGGACAGGGGAGTACGAGCAGTACTTC. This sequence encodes CSARAGTGEYEQYF.